Shown below are 11 T cell receptor beta chains from a single sample sequenced in a study of blood T cell repertoires in COVID-19. Using immunoSEQ multiplex PCR, the repertoire was profiled, and TCRdb retains in-frame clones only, with some absent. The sample yields about 170,000 clones, around nine tenths seen once. Input material: peripheral blood. The origin of the receptors is an older man with acute or convalescent COVID-19.

This clone is a singleton in its sample. The CDR3 DNA reads TGTGCCAGCAGCGTACGACTAGCGGGAGTCCTTGAGCAGTTCTTC. Its translation: CASSVRLAGVLEQFF. V usage is TRBV9 and J usage is TRBJ2-1; 12 positions match TRBD2. With 1 base clipped from V and 9 bases from J, the junction kept 5 bases outside the gene matches. CDR1 and CDR2 from the germline V gene are SGDLS and YYNGEE. The CDR3 runs to 15 residues.

This chain connects TRBV24-1 to TRBJ2-2; tentatively, D is TRBD1 (7 bases). Germline V gives CDR1 KGHDR, CDR2 SFDVKD. CDR3 length equals 16 residues. V was clipped by 9 bases and J by 2 bases, with 18 bases between them. The CDR3 spells CATRPAGQINTGELFF. The CDR3 DNA reads TGTGCCACCCGTCCTGCGGGACAGATAAACACCGGGGAGCTGTTTTTT.

This clone has a handful of counts. The chain employs TRBV6-5 and TRBJ1-2; possible D gene TRBD1, 6 bases. Trimming took off 5 bases at V and 4 bases at J, with 14 bases between the two ends. Germline V gene lookup returns CDR1 MNHEY and CDR2 SVGAGI. The length of the CDR3 is 14 residues. The chain's CDR3 is CASSPGTSTYGYTF. CDR3 DNA sequence: TGTGCCAGCAGTCCCGGGACAAGTACCTATGGCTACACCTTC.

The chain joins TRBV5-1 to TRBJ2-7, with a tentative D call TRBD1 (5 bases). The CDR3 is 13 amino acids. Deletions cut 5 bases from V and 4 bases from J, with 13 bases between. Germline values: CDR1 SGHRS, CDR2 YFSETQ. CDR3 region: CASRDTTYYEQYF. CDR3 coding DNA: TGCGCCAGCAGGGACACCACGTATTACGAGCAGTACTTC.

Regarding this clone: This sample includes further DNA sequences coding for the same CDR3. The V and J genes are TRBV27 and TRBJ1-2; 7 nucleotides match TRBD1. CDR3 length: 13 amino acids. Germline V lookup: CDR1 MNHEY, CDR2 SMNVEV (reference sequence). With 2 bases clipped from V and 4 bases from J, the junction kept 1 base outside the gene matches. In DNA, the CDR3 is TGTGCCAGCAGTTTACGACAGGGCTATGGCTACACCTTC. Translating gives CASSLRQGYGYTF.

The chain joins TRBV5-1 to TRBJ2-5; 8 positions agree with TRBD1. V lost 4 bases, J lost 5 bases, and 7 bases stayed unmatched. Per the germline V gene, CDR1 is SGHRS and CDR2 is YFSETQ. The CDR3 is made up of 14 amino acids. The CDR3 is CASSKTGDGETQYF. DNA of the CDR3: TGCGCCAGCAGCAAGACAGGGGATGGGGAGACCCAGTACTTC. The entire variable domain, with the rest obtained from reference TRBV5-1 and TRBJ2-5, is as follows: KAGVTQTPRYLIKTRGQQVTLSCSPISGHRSVSWYQQTPGQGLQFLFEYFSETQRNKGNFPGRFSGRQFSNSRSEMNVSTLELGDSALYLCASSKTGDGETQYFGPGTRLLVL.

The V gene is TRBV18, the J gene TRBJ1-1; unclear D gene. Trimming removed 6 bases at V and 2 bases at J, with 10 bases between. The CDR3 is made up of 13 amino acids. Germline CDR1 reads KGHSH; CDR2 reads LQKENI. The DNA for the CDR3 is TGTGCCAGCTCTTTTACAGAAAACACTGAAGCTTTCTTT. Protein: CASSFTENTEAFF. Based on the CDR3 plus reference TRBV18 and TRBJ1-1, the full variable domain is NAGVMQNPRHLVRRRGQEARLRCSPMKGHSHVYWYRQLPEEGLKFMVYLQKENIIDESGMPKERFSAEFPKEGPSILRIQQVVRGDSAAYFCASSFTENTEAFFGQGTRLTVV.

The gene calls are TRBV3-1 (or the pseudogene TRBV3-2) and TRBJ2-7; TRBD1 is a possible D gene (5 bases). Germline V CDR1 and CDR2: LGHDT, YNNKEL (reference sequence). V shed 1 base and J shed 4 bases, with 8 bases lying between them. This CDR3 has 13 amino acids. CDR3 nucleotide sequence: TGTGCCAGCAGCCAAGGTCAGGGTTACGAGCAGTACTTC. This encodes CASSQGQGYEQYF.

The genes are TRBV5-6 and TRBJ2-6; TRBD2 might be the D (5 bases). CDR1 SGHDT and CDR2 YYEEEE come from the germline V gene. V lost 0 bases to trimming and J lost 4 bases, with 14 bases between them. This CDR3 comprises 17 residues. CDR3 coding DNA: TGTGCCAGCAGCTTGGTGGGCCCTCCGGGGGGGGCCAACGTCCTGACTTTC. Amino acids: CASSLVGPPGGANVLTF. Looking up the rest from reference TRBV5-6 and TRBJ2-6 gives the full variable domain: DAGVTQSPTHLIKTRGQQVTLRCSPKSGHDTVSWYQQALGQGPQFIFQYYEEEERQRGNFPDRFSGHQFPNYSSELNVNALLLGDSALYLCASSLVGPPGGANVLTFGAGSRLTVL.

The J gene is TRBJ1-3, the V gene TRBV5-6; 8 bases map to TRBD1. Germline V gene lookup returns CDR1 SGHDT and CDR2 YYEEEE. With V trimmed by 2 bases and J by 4 bases, 2 bases remained unmatched. This CDR3 is built from 14 residues. CDR3 DNA: TGTGCCAGCAGCTTAGGGACAGGCGGAAACACCATATATTTT. Translated: CASSLGTGGNTIYF.

The CDR3 spells CASSLITGDLSGYTF. The DNA of the CDR3 is TGTGCCAGCAGCTTAATTACAGGGGACCTATCCGGCTACACCTTC. The chain couples TRBV7-3 to TRBJ1-2; 7 bases agree with TRBD1. V shed 1 base and J 8 bases; nucleotides not matched to a gene: 10. This CDR3 contains 15 residues. Germline CDR1 and CDR2: SGHTA and FQGTGA.